The 14 T cell receptor beta chains presented below share a single source sample, sequenced in a study of blood T cell repertoires in COVID-19. Sequencing used immunoSEQ multiplex PCR; TCRdb keeps in-frame clones, though not all of them. The sample comprises about 200,000 clones, 75% to 90% of which are singletons, and roughly 6.7% rests with the top ten. Sequenced sample: peripheral blood. These receptors came from a middle-aged man with acute or convalescent COVID-19.

The chain carries TRBV18 and TRBJ2-7, with D perhaps TRBD2 (5 bases). The CDR3 length is 17 residues. The germline gives CDR1 KGHSH, CDR2 LQKENI. V lost 4 bases and J 0 bases, leaving 19 bases between the germline ends. CDR3 loop: CASSLLSSEGISYEQYF. For the CDR3, the DNA is TGTGCCAGCTCACTACTCTCGAGTGAGGGCATCTCCTACGAGCAGTACTTC.

This chain connects TRBV7-6 to TRBJ1-1, with D perhaps TRBD1 (5 bases). The CDR3 runs to 15 residues. Trimming left V 6 bases short and J 0 bases short, with 14 bases between. Germline loops: CDR1 SGHVS, CDR2 FNYEAQ. The CDR3 region is CASSSGWDVNTEAFF. The CDR3 nucleotides are TGTGCCAGCAGTTCAGGGTGGGATGTGAACACTGAAGCTTTCTTT. The full variable domain, its missing parts supplied by reference TRBV7-6 and TRBJ1-1, is GAGVSQSPRYKVTKRGQDVALRCDPISGHVSLYWYRQALGQGPEFLTYFNYEAQQDKSGLPNDRFSAERPEGSISTLTIQRTEQRDSAMYRCASSSGWDVNTEAFFGQGTRLTVV.

This clone was seen a few times. This rearrangement joins TRBV30 to TRBJ1-2; D call uncertain. The CDR3 contains 16 residues. Trimming took off 0 bases at V and 4 bases at J, with 18 bases between the two ends. Per the germline V gene, CDR1 is GTSNPN and CDR2 is SVGIG (reference sequence). CDR3 sequence: CAWSVRMAGDPYGYTF. The CDR3 nucleotides read TGTGCCTGGAGTGTACGAATGGCAGGCGATCCCTATGGCTACACCTTC.

V gene TRBV6-1 combines with J gene TRBJ1-2, with TRBD1 identical over 7 bases. CDR1 MNHNS and CDR2 SASEGT come from the germline V gene. J lost 3 bases, V lost 0 bases, and 4 bases had no gene match. The CDR3 is 15 residues long. The CDR3 coding sequence is TGTGCCAGCAGTGAAGCAATAGGGGGCGACTATGGCTACACCTTC. Its protein product is CASSEAIGGDYGYTF.

The chain combines TRBV7-9 with TRBJ2-3, with a tentative D call TRBD1 (5 bases). The CDR3 is 16 residues long. Looked up from germline, CDR1 is SEHNR and CDR2 is FQNEAQ (reference sequence). Between the trimmed V and J ends, which lost 5 bases and 6 bases, there was a span of 21 bases. This CDR3 is CASSLRGEEPGDTQYF. In DNA form, the CDR3 reads TGTGCCAGCAGCCTAAGGGGCGAGGAACCCGGGGATACGCAGTATTTT.

V is TRBV7-9 and J is TRBJ2-1; TRBD2 agrees at 10 bases. V shed 3 bases and J 0 bases; nucleotides not matched to a gene: 5. CDR1 and CDR2 (germline): SEHNR, FQNEAQ (reference sequence). The CDR3 length is 17 residues. The CDR3 sequence: CASSFDRTSGSYNEQFF. The CDR3 DNA is TGTGCCAGCAGCTTTGACCGGACTAGCGGCTCCTACAATGAGCAGTTCTTC.

The chain has TRBV5-4 and TRBJ1-5, with a tentative D call TRBD1 (5 bases). Germline V lookup: CDR1 SGHNT, CDR2 YYREEE (reference sequence). The ends were cut back, 0 bases at V and 7 bases at J, with 14 bases in the middle. The CDR3 has 15 amino acids. CDR3: CASSLAGGVGQPQHF. The CDR3 DNA reads as TGTGCCAGCAGCTTGGCCGGAGGGGTCGGACAGCCCCAGCATTTT. The full variable domain, its missing parts supplied by reference TRBV5-4 and TRBJ1-5, is ETGVTQSPTHLIKTRGQQVTLRCSSQSGHNTVSWYQQALGQGPQFIFQYYREEENGRGNFPPRFSGLQFPNYSSELNVNALELDDSALYLCASSLAGGVGQPQHFGDGTRLSIL.

A few counts support this clone. This sequence joins TRBV6-2 or TRBV6-3 and TRBJ2-2, with a possible D match to TRBD2 (7 bases). V shed 4 bases and J shed 5 bases, with 14 bases lying between them. From germline, CDR1 is MNHEY and CDR2 SVGEGT. The CDR3 is made up of 15 amino acids. In DNA, the CDR3 is TGTGCCAGCAGTTCGGGGGGCAATCCGACCGGGGAGCTGTTTTTT. Its protein product is CASSSGGNPTGELFF.

J is TRBJ2-7 and V is TRBV6-2 or TRBV6-3; 8 bases align to TRBD1. The CDR3 has 19 residues. Unmatched junction bases numbered 15, after V lost 2 bases and J lost 0 bases. Germline V gives CDR1 MNHEY, CDR2 SVGEGT. The CDR3 here is CASSYRPGQVSWGSYEQYF. The CDR3 nucleotides are TGTGCCAGCAGTTACCGACCGGGACAGGTCTCGTGGGGCTCCTACGAGCAGTACTTC.

The chain links TRBV4-2 to TRBJ2-5, with a weak D call TRBD2 (7 bases). In germline, CDR1 is LGHNA, CDR2 YNFKEQ. This CDR3 region has 16 residues. V shed 3 bases and J shed 1 base, with 15 bases lying between them. This CDR3 is CASSQADGGRQETQYF. CDR3 DNA: TGTGCCAGCAGCCAGGCGGACGGGGGGCGCCAAGAGACCCAGTACTTC.

The rearrangement links TRBV30 to TRBJ1-1, with no clear D. Per germline, CDR1 GTSNPN and CDR2 SVGIG (reference sequence). Trimming cost V 4 bases and J 4 bases, with 4 bases left between them. The CDR3 is 10 residues long. The CDR3 is CAWIGTEAFF. The CDR3, as DNA: TGTGCCTGGATCGGCACTGAAGCTTTCTTT. Using reference TRBV30 and TRBJ1-1 for the parts outside the CDR3, the full variable domain is SQTIHQWPATLVQPVGSPLSLECTVEGTSNPNLYWYRQAAGRGLQLLFYSVGIGQISSEVPQNLSASRPQDRQFILSSKKLLLSDSGFYLCAWIGTEAFFGQGTRLTVV.

V is TRBV5-1 and J is TRBJ1-4; D perhaps matches TRBD1 (5 bases). The V gene lost 0 bases and the J gene lost 3 bases, with 9 bases spanning the gap. Germline V CDR1 and CDR2: SGHRS, YFSETQ. The CDR3 totals 15 residues. The CDR3 region has the DNA TGCGCCAGCAGCTTGGGGACAAAATCTAATGAAAAACTGTTTTTT. It is translated as CASSLGTKSNEKLFF.

This clone came up a few times. The rearrangement links TRBV7-3 to TRBJ2-5; D uncertain. V dropped 2 bases and J dropped 4 bases, with 8 bases sitting between them. CDR3 length: 13 residues. CDR1 and CDR2 from the germline V gene are SGHTA and FQGTGA. CDR3 bases: TGTGCCAGCAGCTTAGGGCCAGCAGAGACCCAGTACTTC. Translating it yields CASSLGPAETQYF.

CDR3 in amino acids: CASRPDRESYNSPLHF. CDR3 coding DNA: TGTGCCAGCAGACCTGACAGGGAGTCCTATAATTCACCCCTCCACTTT. The rearrangement links TRBV5-6 to TRBJ1-6; 7 bases match TRBD1. The J segment lost 1 base and the V segment lost 5 bases, leaving 6 bases of the junction unmatched. The CDR3 sequence is 16 residues long. Germline values: CDR1 SGHDT, CDR2 YYEEEE.